One sample yielded the 21 T cell receptor beta chains listed below, sequenced in a study of T-cell memory formation after mild COVID-19. TCRdb used MiXCR to reprocess the 5' RACE reads, holding one entry per CDR3 protein. The data contain about 270,000 distinct CDR3 sequences, 16% of them seen just once; the ten biggest clones take up 22%. The sample comprised PBMCs or a T cell subset sorted from them (not recorded which). These receptors were obtained from a man aged 18 to 29 who had mild COVID-19 (a few samples of this study predate the infection). Cell type and time point are not known.

This clonotype was seen a handful of times. The chain carries TRBV12-3 or TRBV12-4 and TRBJ2-1; D unclear. This CDR3 region has 11 residues. Trimming stripped 8 bases from V and 4 bases from J, with 6 bases between. Here the CDR3 DNA reads TGTGCCAGCGGGGAATACAATGAGCAGTTCTTC. Translated: CASGEYNEQFF.

The chain uses TRBV5-1 and TRBJ2-2; D uncertain. The CDR3 contains 15 residues. Trimming removed 4 bases at V and 5 bases at J, with 15 bases between. Germline V CDR1 and CDR2: SGHRS, YFSETQ. CDR3 in DNA: TGCGCCAGCAGCCCGAATACGAGGATTACCGGGGAGCTGTTTTTT. Protein sequence: CASSPNTRITGELFF.

This CDR3 is CASSPPPGQLPGGNTEAFF. The CDR3 DNA reads as TGTGCCAGCTCTCCGCCCCCGGGACAGCTACCCGGAGGGAACACTGAAGCTTTCTTT. The V gene is TRBV18, the J gene TRBJ1-1; 7 bases align to TRBD1. This CDR3 contains 19 residues. CDR1 KGHSH and CDR2 LQKENI come from the germline V gene. V shed 6 bases, J shed 1 base, and the junction held 20 bases outside the gene matches.

This clonotype was seen a few times. The genes are TRBV6-2 or TRBV6-3 and TRBJ2-4; no clear D. Trimming removed 5 bases from V and 12 bases from J, with 11 bases in between. Germline CDR1 is MNHEY and CDR2 is SVGEGT. The CDR3 spans 11 residues. The CDR3 DNA reads as TGTGCCAGCAGTCGACGCTTTGATCAGTACTTC. It specifies CASSRRFDQYF.

CDR3 in DNA: TGTGCCAGCAGCTTAGTGGCGGGGACGGTGGGTGGCTACACCTTC. Its translation is CASSLVAGTVGGYTF. The rearrangement links TRBV7-2 to TRBJ1-2; D perhaps matches TRBD1 (5 bases). The CDR3 has 15 residues. V lost 1 base, J lost 7 bases, and 16 bases lay in between. Per the germline V gene, CDR1 is SGHTA and CDR2 is FQGNSA.

V gene TRBV4-2 combines with J gene TRBJ2-2, with TRBD2 matching over 9 bases. Trimming at V came to 0 bases and at J to 1 base, leaving 9 bases not matched to a gene. This CDR3 is 19 amino acids long. From germline, CDR1 is LGHNA and CDR2 YNFKEQ. CDR3 protein: CASSQEITGSGGNTGELFF. CDR3 bases: TGTGCCAGCAGCCAAGAGATTACCGGTAGCGGGGGGAACACCGGGGAGCTGTTTTTT.

This chain connects TRBV7-2 to TRBJ1-2; D possibly corresponds to TRBD1 (6 bases). CDR3 length: 12 amino acids. Germline V lookup: CDR1 SGHTA, CDR2 FQGNSA. Trimming took 5 bases from V and 8 from J, leaving 12 bases between them. This CDR3 reads CASSLHGGGYTF. The DNA of the CDR3 is TGTGCCAGCAGCCTCCACGGGGGCGGCTACACCTTC. Together with reference TRBV7-2 and TRBJ1-2, the CDR3 gives the full variable domain: GAGVSQSPSNKVTEKGKDVELRCDPISGHTALYWYRQSLGQGLEFLIYFQGNSAPDKSGLPSDRFSAERTGGSVSTLTIQRTQQEDSAVYLCASSLHGGGYTFGSGTRLTVV.

There are a few counts of this clonotype. The chain has TRBV7-9 and TRBJ2-7; a possible D gene is TRBD1 (7 bases). Germline CDR1 reads SEHNR; CDR2 reads FQNEAQ (reference sequence). V was clipped by 5 bases and J by 0 bases, with 14 bases between them. The CDR3 spans 15 residues. The CDR3, as DNA: TGTGCCAGCAGCCAGGGGGGTAAACCCTCCTACGAGCAGTACGTC. Translation: CASSQGGKPSYEQYV.

This clonotype was seen a handful of times. This chain uses TRBV11-2 with TRBJ2-2; the match to TRBD1 covers 9 bases. V was pared by 7 bases and J by 2 bases, with 11 bases of the junction left unmatched. CDR1 and CDR2 from the germline V gene are SGHAT and FQNNGV. CDR3 length: 17 amino acids. The CDR3 coding sequence is TGTGCCAGCACCCAAATAGGGACAGGGAGAAACACCGGGGAGCTGTTTTTT. This gives the protein CASTQIGTGRNTGELFF.

This clonotype was counted once. CDR3 in DNA: TGTGCCAGCGGGCTAGCGGGGGCCTACGAGCAGTACGTC. Protein: CASGLAGAYEQYV. The genes are TRBV6-2 or TRBV6-3 and TRBJ2-7; TRBD2 matches at 10 bases. V was pared by 8 bases and J by 2 bases, with 3 bases of the junction left unmatched. The CDR3 has 13 amino acids. CDR1 is MNHEY and CDR2 is SVGEGT in the germline V gene.

This chain joins TRBV24-1 and TRBJ1-4, with 7 positions matching TRBD1. Germline V lookup: CDR1 KGHDR, CDR2 SFDVKD. The CDR3 sequence is 14 residues long. The trim removed 9 bases at V and 8 bases at J, leaving 11 bases unmatched. In DNA, the CDR3 is TGTGCCACCGGCGACAGGGAGGTTGGGGAAAAACTGTTTTTT. It encodes CATGDREVGEKLFF.

A remark on this clonotype: It is likely a read error, because the conserved phenylalanine at the end of the CDR3 is missing. The chain uses TRBV7-2 and TRBJ1-2; no definite D call. The germline gives CDR1 SGHTA, CDR2 FQGNSA. Trimming stripped 5 bases from V and 10 bases from J, with 17 bases between. The CDR3 consists of 13 residues. This CDR3 is CASSPGLPSAYTL. The CDR3 bases are TGTGCCAGCAGCCCCGGCCTCCCCTCAGCCTACACCTTA.

DNA for the CDR3: TGTGCCGTAGCGGGGAGCACAGATACGCAGTATTTT. This sequence encodes CAVAGSTDTQYF. The genes are TRBV10-3 and TRBJ2-3; the match to TRBD2 covers 8 bases. The V segment lost 11 bases and the J segment 0 bases; nucleotides outside the gene matches: 1. The germline V gene has CDR1 ENHRY and CDR2 SYGVKD. This CDR3 has 12 residues.

Turning to this clonotype: This may be a read error, as it is one base from a much larger clone. The chain joins TRBV6-2 or TRBV6-3 to TRBJ1-1; unclear D gene. Germline CDR1 MNHEY, CDR2 SVGEGT. The CDR3 totals 13 residues. Here the CDR3 reads CASSYRENTEALF. For the CDR3, the DNA is TGTGCCAGCAGTTACAGGGAGAACACTGAAGCTTTATTT.

The rearrangement links TRBV5-1 to TRBJ2-3; 11 bases match TRBD2. The CDR3 is 17 amino acids. With V trimmed by 0 bases and J by 4 bases, 7 bases remained unmatched. The germline V gene has CDR1 SGHRS and CDR2 YFSETQ. Here the CDR3 DNA reads TGCGCCAGCAGCTTGGTACCTAGCGGGGGGACCCCAGATACGCAGTATTTT. It codes for CASSLVPSGGTPDTQYF.

This clonotype has only a few counts. This chain joins TRBV29-1 and TRBJ2-5; TRBD1 matches at 9 bases. This CDR3 comprises 14 residues. Germline values: CDR1 SQVTM, CDR2 ANQGSEA. V was pared by 4 bases and J by 5 bases, with 8 bases of the junction left unmatched. The CDR3 here is CSVAGQGLGETQYF. CDR3 nucleotides: TGCAGCGTTGCGGGACAGGGCTTGGGGGAGACCCAGTACTTC.

This clonotype came up a few times. The gene calls are TRBV7-9 and TRBJ2-5; D uncertain. V dropped 4 bases and J dropped 5 bases, with 11 bases sitting between them. CDR3 length equals 13 residues. Germline values: CDR1 SEHNR, CDR2 FQNEAQ (reference sequence). Here the CDR3 reads CASSSTSVETQYF. Written as DNA, the CDR3 is TGTGCCAGCAGCTCTACATCGGTGGAGACCCAGTACTTC.

This clonotype came up a few times. V gene TRBV7-9 combines with J gene TRBJ1-1, with a weak D call TRBD1 (6 bases). Germline V gives CDR1 SEHNR, CDR2 FQNEAQ (reference sequence). The V end lost 5 bases, the J end lost 4 bases, and 23 bases lay between the germline ends. This CDR3 contains 17 residues. The CDR3 region has the DNA TGTGCCAGCAGCCCCATCCGGGACACCCTATGGAGCACTGAAGCTTTCTTT. This sequence encodes CASSPIRDTLWSTEAFF. Supplemented by reference TRBV7-9 and TRBJ1-1, the full variable domain reads DTGVSQNPRHKITKRGQNVTFRCDPISEHNRLYWYRQTLGQGPEFLTYFQNEAQLEKSRLLSDRFSAERPKGSFSTLEIQRTEQGDSAMYLCASSPIRDTLWSTEAFFGQGTRLTVV.

The V call is TRBV29-1, the J call TRBJ2-7; the D call may be TRBD1 or TRBD2 (6 bases each). Per germline, CDR1 SQVTM and CDR2 ANQGSEA. CDR3 length equals 11 residues. Trimming removed 7 bases from V and 5 bases from J, with 12 bases in between. Here the CDR3 DNA reads TGCAGCGCCACGGGGGCGGACGAGCAGTACTTC. This translates into CSATGADEQYF.

This clonotype occurred a few times. The chain links TRBV6-5 to TRBJ2-2, with 7 bases fitting TRBD1. In germline, CDR1 is MNHEY, CDR2 SVGAGI. The CDR3 extends over 16 amino acids. The trim removed 5 bases at V and 0 bases at J, leaving 6 bases unmatched. The CDR3 is CASSPIDRANTGELFF. CDR3 DNA sequence: TGTGCCAGCAGTCCGATAGACAGGGCGAACACCGGGGAGCTGTTTTTT.

This clonotype has just a few counts. V is TRBV5-1 and J is TRBJ2-7; 7 bases map to TRBD1. V was pared by 3 bases and J by 0 bases, with 15 bases of the junction left unmatched. The CDR3 extends over 18 amino acids. Germline values: CDR1 SGHRS, CDR2 YFSETQ. CDR3 sequence reads: CASSWGPGTEEISYEQYF. In nucleotides, the CDR3 is TGCGCCAGCAGCTGGGGTCCCGGGACAGAAGAAATCTCCTACGAGCAGTACTTC.